This T cell receptor (beta chain) was sequenced in a study of blood T cells in healthy people across ages. Study in general: Template-switching capture recovered about one barcoded beta molecule per two T cells.

Germline CDR1 is KGHSH and CDR2 is LQKENI. This CDR3 is built from 15 residues. Losses at the gene ends were 0 bases for V and 3 bases for J; bases not matched to a gene: 3. Sample-barcoded 5' priming and a J-beta primer mix drove a second PCR of 7 to 11 cycles. TCRdb reanalysed the 5' RACE reads using MiXCR and keeps one entry per CDR3 protein. The sample includes hundreds of thousands of distinct CDR3 sequences, roughly 60% of them seen just once. There are a few counts of this clonotype. The sequence derives from a man aged 30 to 39 in good health. The material sequenced was blood. The chain joins TRBV18 to TRBJ1-2, with 8 nucleotides matching TRBD1. CDR3 in DNA: TGTGCCAGCTCACCACCGGGGACAGGTTACTATGGCTACACCTTC. It specifies CASSPPGTGYYGYTF.